These 10 T cell receptor beta chains share one sample of origin, sequenced in a study of CD8+ T cells in alopecia areata. Extracted from the samples, RNA was reverse transcribed into cDNA to serve as the sequencing template. Only in-frame clones appear in the TCRdb table, and some are missing; sequencing was by immunoSEQ multiplex PCR. The data show some 100,000 clones, with 55% to 70% seen just once and approximately 2.6% held by the top ten. Sequencing was performed on CD4+ T cells sorted from blood. All receptors derive from a human donor in good health.

This clone was detected a few times. The chain uses TRBV28 and TRBJ2-5, with 8 bases aligning to TRBD1. The CDR3 runs 14 residues. The germline V gene encodes CDR1 MDHEN and CDR2 SYDVKM. V lost 7 bases to trimming and J lost 4 bases; unmatched junction nucleotides: 8. The CDR3 reads CASTRDRGAETQYF. CDR3 nucleotides: TGTGCCAGCACCCGAGACAGGGGTGCAGAGACCCAGTACTTC.

The DNA for the CDR3 is TGTGCCACTTCCGTGGGGGCAGGCTACGAGCAGTACTTC. It is translated as CATSVGAGYEQYF. The chain couples TRBV15 to TRBJ2-7; perhaps TRBD1 as D (6 bases). This CDR3 spans 13 amino acids. V lost 9 bases and J 3 bases, leaving 15 bases between the germline ends. Germline CDR1 LNHNV, CDR2 YYDKDF (reference sequence). The complete variable domain, with remaining parts taken from reference TRBV15 and TRBJ2-7, reads DAMVIQNPRYQVTQFGKPVTLSCSQTLNHNVMYWYQQKSSQAPKLLFHYYDKDFNNEADTPDNFQSRRPNTSFCFLDIRSPGLGDTAMYLCATSVGAGYEQYFGPGTRLTVT.

The chain joins TRBV29-1 to TRBJ2-3, with D hard to call. The CDR3 is 9 amino acids. The ends were cut back, 2 bases at V and 9 bases at J, with 3 bases in the middle. Germline V gives CDR1 SQVTM, CDR2 ANQGSEA. CDR3 in DNA: TGCAGCGTTGAAAGGACGCAGTATTTT. It yields the protein CSVERTQYF.

The chain recombines TRBV10-3 with TRBJ2-7, with 11 nucleotides matching TRBD2. The CDR3 consists of 15 residues. The J segment lost 2 bases and the V segment lost 6 bases, leaving 6 bases of the junction unmatched. The germline V gene encodes CDR1 ENHRY and CDR2 SYGVKD. Written as DNA, the CDR3 is TGTGCCATCAGGGGGACTAGCGGTGCTGCCTACGAGCAGTACTTC. Residues: CAIRGTSGAAYEQYF.

A few counts support this clone. V gene TRBV20-1 combines with J gene TRBJ2-1, with D perhaps TRBD1 (5 bases). V lost 7 bases to trimming and J lost 10 bases, with 11 bases between them. This CDR3 comprises 10 residues. CDR1 is DFQATT, CDR2 SNEGSKA, per germline (reference sequence). The CDR3 DNA reads TGCAGTGTGGGGCAGATAGAGCAGTTCTTC. This codes for CSVGQIEQFF.

The chain joins TRBV5-1 to TRBJ2-6; no definite D call. Germline V gene data show CDR1 as SGHRS and CDR2 as YFSETQ. Trimming took off 2 bases at V and 0 bases at J, with 18 bases between the two ends. The CDR3 has 19 residues. As DNA, the CDR3 is TGCGCCAGCAGCTTAGAAGAAGTCGCCTATAACTCTGGGGCCAACGTCCTGACTTTC. Translating gives CASSLEEVAYNSGANVLTF.

This clone showed up just a few times. The chain is built from TRBV27 and TRBJ1-1; 7 bases map to TRBD1. The CDR3 sequence is 13 residues long. From germline, CDR1 is MNHEY and CDR2 SMNVEV (reference sequence). The junction had 5 bases not matched to a gene; V was cut back by 6 bases and J by 4 bases. CDR3 loop: CASRTAGGTEAFF. The DNA for the CDR3 is TGTGCCAGCAGAACGGCAGGGGGCACTGAAGCTTTCTTT.

This sequence joins TRBV10-3 and TRBJ1-1; a weak D match, TRBD1 (6 bases). V was pared by 7 bases and J by 1 base, with 13 bases between. The CDR3 loop spans 14 amino acids. Per the germline V gene, CDR1 is ENHRY and CDR2 is SYGVKD. The CDR3 protein is CAIKEQGPNTEAFF. Written as DNA, the CDR3 is TGTGCCATCAAAGAACAGGGACCGAACACTGAAGCTTTCTTT.

The CDR3 sequence is CASSAGPNQPQHF. The CDR3 DNA reads as TGCGCCAGCAGTGCTGGACCCAATCAGCCCCAGCATTTT. V is TRBV5-1 and J is TRBJ1-5; D is ambiguous. V was trimmed by 5 bases and J by 3 bases, leaving 9 bases between them. Germline CDR1 and CDR2: SGHRS and YFSETQ. This CDR3 contains 13 residues.

This chain links TRBV6-5 with TRBJ2-5; 11 bases match TRBD2. Germline CDR1 reads MNHEY; CDR2 reads SVGAGI. The ends lost 6 bases at V and 4 bases at J; junction bases unmatched: 4. The CDR3 length is 14 residues. CDR3 coding DNA: TGTGCCAGCAGGGTAACTAGCGGGGGAGAGACCCAGTACTTC. Translating gives CASRVTSGGETQYF.